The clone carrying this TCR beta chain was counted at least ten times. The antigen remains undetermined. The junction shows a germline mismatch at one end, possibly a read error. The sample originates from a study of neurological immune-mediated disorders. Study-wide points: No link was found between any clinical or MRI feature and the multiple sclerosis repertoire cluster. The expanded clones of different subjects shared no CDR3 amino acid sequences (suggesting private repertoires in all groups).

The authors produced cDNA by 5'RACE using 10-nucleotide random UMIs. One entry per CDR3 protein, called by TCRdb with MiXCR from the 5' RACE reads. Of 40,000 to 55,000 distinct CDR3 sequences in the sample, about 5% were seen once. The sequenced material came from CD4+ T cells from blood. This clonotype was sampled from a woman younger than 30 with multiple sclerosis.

CDR3 sequence (DNA): TGTGCTAGCAGTAGGGACAGAGAAGAGACCCAGTACTTC. Its translation: CASSRDREETQYF. The V call is TRBV7-7, the J call TRBJ2-5; 7 bases agree with TRBD1. Germline-derived CDR1 and CDR2 are SSHAT and FNYEAQ (reference sequence). This CDR3 has 13 amino acids.